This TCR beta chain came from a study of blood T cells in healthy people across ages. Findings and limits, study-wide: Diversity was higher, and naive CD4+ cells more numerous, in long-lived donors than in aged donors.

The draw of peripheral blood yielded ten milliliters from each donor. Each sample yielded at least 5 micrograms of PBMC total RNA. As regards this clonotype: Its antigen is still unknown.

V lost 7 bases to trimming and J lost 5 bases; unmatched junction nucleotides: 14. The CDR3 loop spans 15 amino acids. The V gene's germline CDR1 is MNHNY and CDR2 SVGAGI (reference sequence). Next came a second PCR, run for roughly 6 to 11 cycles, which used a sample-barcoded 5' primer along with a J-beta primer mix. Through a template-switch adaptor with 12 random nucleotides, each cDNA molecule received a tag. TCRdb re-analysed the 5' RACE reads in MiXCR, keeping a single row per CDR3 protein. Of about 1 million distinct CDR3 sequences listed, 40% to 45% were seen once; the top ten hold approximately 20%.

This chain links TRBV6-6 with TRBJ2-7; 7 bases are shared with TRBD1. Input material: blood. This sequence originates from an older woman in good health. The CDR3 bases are TGTGCCAGCAAGGGAAAAACAGGGGCTGCTAACGAGCAGTACTTC. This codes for CASKGKTGAANEQYF.